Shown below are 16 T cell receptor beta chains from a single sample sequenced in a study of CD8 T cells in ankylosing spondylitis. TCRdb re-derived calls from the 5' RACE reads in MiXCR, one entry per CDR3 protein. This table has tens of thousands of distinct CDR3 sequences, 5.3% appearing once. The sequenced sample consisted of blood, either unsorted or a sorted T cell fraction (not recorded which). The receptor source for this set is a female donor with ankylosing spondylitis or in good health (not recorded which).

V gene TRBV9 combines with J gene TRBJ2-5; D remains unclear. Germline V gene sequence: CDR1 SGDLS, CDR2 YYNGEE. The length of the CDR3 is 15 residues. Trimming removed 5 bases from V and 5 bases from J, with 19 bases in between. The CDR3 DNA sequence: TGTGCCAGCAGTTTTAACCCTCAGGTGAGGGAGACCCAGTACTTC. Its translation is CASSFNPQVRETQYF.

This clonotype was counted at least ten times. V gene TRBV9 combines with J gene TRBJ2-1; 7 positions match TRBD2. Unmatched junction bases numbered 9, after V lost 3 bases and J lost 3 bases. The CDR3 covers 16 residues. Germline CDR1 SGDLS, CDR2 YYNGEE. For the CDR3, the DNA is TGTGCCAGCAGCGAGGGAGGGAGGACCCTCTACAATGAGCAGTTCTTC. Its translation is CASSEGGRTLYNEQFF.

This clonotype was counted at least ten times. The CDR3 DNA sequence: TGTGCCAGCAGCCTAACAGGGGGTCCAGATACGCAGTATTTT. Encoded protein: CASSLTGGPDTQYF. J is TRBJ2-3 and V is TRBV9; 8 nucleotides line up with TRBD1. J gave up 4 bases and V 4 bases, and 5 bases lay outside the gene matches. The germline V gene has CDR1 SGDLS and CDR2 YYNGEE. The CDR3 has 14 residues.

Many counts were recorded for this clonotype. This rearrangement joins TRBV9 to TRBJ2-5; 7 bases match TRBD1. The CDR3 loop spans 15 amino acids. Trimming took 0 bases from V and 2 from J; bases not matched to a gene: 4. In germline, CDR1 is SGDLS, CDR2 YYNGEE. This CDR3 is CASSVDRDSQETQYF. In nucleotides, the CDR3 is TGTGCCAGCAGCGTAGACCGGGACAGTCAAGAGACCCAGTACTTC.

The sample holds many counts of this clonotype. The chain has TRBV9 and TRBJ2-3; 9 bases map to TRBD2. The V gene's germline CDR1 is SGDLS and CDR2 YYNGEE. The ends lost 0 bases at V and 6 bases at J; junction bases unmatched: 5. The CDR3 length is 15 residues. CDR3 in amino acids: CASSVGVAGADTQYF. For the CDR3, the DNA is TGTGCCAGCAGCGTAGGAGTAGCGGGAGCCGATACGCAGTATTTT.

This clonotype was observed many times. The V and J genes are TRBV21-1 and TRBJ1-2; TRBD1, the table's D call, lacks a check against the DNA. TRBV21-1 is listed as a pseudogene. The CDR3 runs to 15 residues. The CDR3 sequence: CASSISLQGVGGYTF. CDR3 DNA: TGTGCCAGCAGCATATCACTTCAGGGGGTTGGTGGCTACACCTTC.

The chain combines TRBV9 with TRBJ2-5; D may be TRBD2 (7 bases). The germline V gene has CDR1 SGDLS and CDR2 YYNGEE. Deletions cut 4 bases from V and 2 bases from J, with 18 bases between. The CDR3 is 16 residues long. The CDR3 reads CASSFEGGWVQETQYF. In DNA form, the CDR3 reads TGTGCCAGCAGCTTCGAGGGGGGGTGGGTTCAAGAGACCCAGTACTTC.

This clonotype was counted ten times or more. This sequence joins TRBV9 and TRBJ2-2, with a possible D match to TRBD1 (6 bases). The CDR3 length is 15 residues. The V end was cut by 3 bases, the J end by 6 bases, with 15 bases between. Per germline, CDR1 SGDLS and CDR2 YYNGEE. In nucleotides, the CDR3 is TGTGCCAGCAGCGCAAGGGGGAGTCTCGCCGGGGAGCTGTTTTTT. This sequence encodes CASSARGSLAGELFF.

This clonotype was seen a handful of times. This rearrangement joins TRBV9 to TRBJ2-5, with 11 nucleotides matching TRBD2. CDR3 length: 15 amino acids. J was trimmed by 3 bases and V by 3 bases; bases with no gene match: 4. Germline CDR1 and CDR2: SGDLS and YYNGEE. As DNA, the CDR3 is TGTGCCAGCAGCGCCGGGACTAGCGGTGAAGAGACCCAGTACTTC. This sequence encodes CASSAGTSGEETQYF.

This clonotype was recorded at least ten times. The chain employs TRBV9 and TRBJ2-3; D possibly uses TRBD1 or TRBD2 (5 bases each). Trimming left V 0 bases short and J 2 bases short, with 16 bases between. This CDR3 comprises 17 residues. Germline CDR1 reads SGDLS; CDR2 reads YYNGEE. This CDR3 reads CASSVEGTTMYTDTQYF. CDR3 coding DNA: TGTGCCAGCAGCGTAGAGGGGACGACGATGTACACAGATACGCAGTATTTT.

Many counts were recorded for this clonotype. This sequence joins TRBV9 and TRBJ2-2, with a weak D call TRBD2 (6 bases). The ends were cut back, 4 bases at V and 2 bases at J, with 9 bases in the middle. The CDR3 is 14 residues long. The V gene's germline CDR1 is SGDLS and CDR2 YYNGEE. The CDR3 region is CASSRDLNTGELFF. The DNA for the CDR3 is TGTGCCAGCAGCAGGGACTTAAACACCGGGGAGCTGTTTTTT. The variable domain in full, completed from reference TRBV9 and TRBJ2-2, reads DSGVTQTPKHLITATGQRVTLRCSPRSGDLSVYWYQQSLDQGLQFLIQYYNGEERAKGNILERFSAQQFPDLHSELNLSSLELGDSALYFCASSRDLNTGELFFGEGSRLTVL.

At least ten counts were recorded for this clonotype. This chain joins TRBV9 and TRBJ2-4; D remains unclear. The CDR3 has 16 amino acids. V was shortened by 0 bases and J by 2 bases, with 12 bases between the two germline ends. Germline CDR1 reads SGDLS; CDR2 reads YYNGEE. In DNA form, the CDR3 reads TGTGCCAGCAGCGTAGGGCAGTTTAACTCCAAAAACATTCAGTACTTC. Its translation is CASSVGQFNSKNIQYF.

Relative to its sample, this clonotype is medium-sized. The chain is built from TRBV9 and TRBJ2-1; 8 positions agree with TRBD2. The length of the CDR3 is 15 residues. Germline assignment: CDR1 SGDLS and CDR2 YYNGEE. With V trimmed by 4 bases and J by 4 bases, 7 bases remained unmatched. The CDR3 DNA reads TGTGCCAGCAGCCCCCGGGAGGGTAATTACAATGAGCAGTTCTTC. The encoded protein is CASSPREGNYNEQFF.

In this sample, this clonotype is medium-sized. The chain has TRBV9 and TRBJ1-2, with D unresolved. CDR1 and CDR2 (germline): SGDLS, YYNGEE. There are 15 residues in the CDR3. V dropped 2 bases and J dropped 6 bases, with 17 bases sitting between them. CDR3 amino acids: CASSVAGRPKDGYTF. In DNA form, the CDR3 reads TGTGCCAGCAGCGTCGCCGGGAGACCCAAAGATGGCTACACCTTC.

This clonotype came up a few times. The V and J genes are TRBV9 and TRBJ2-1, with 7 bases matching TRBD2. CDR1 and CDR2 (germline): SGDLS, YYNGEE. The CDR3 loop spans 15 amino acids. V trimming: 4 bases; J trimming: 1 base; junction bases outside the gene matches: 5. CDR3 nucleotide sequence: TGTGCCAGCAGCTCACTAGCGACATCCTACAATGAGCAGTTCTTC. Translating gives CASSSLATSYNEQFF.

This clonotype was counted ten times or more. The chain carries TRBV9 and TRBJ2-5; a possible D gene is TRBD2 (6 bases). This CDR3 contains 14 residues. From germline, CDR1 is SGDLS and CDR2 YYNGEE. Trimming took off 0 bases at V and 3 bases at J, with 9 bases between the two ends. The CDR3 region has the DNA TGTGCCAGCAGCGTAGCTAGCGCGAAAGAGACCCAGTACTTC. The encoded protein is CASSVASAKETQYF.